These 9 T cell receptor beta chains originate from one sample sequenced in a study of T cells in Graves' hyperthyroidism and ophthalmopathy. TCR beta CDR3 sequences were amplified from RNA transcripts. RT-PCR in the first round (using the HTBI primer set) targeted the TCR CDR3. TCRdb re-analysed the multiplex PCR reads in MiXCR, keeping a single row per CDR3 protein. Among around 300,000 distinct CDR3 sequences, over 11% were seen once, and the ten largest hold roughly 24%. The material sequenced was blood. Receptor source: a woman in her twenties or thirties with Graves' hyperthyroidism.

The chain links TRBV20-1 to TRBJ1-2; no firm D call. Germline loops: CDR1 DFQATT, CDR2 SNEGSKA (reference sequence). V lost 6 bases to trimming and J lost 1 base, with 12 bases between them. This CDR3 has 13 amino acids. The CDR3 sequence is CSAVGDVNYGYTF. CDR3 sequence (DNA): TGCAGTGCCGTGGGAGATGTTAACTATGGCTACACCTTC.

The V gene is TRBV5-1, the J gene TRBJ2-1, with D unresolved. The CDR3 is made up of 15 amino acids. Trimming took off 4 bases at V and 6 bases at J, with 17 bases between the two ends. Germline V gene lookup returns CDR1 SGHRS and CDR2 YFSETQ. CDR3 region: CASSPGPTTTNEQFF. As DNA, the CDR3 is TGCGCCAGCAGCCCCGGACCCACAACCACCAATGAGCAGTTCTTC.

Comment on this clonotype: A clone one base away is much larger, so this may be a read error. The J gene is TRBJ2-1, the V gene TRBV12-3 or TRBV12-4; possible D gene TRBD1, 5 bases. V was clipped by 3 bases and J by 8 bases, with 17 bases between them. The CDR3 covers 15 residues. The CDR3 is CASSLLERGSDEQFF. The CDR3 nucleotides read TGTGCCAGCAGTTTGTTAGAAAGGGGCTCGGATGAGCAGTTCTTC.

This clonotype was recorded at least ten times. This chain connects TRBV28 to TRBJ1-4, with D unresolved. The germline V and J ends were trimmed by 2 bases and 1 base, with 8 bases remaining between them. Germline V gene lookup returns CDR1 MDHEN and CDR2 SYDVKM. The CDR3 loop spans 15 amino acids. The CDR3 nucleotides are TGTGCCAGCAGTTTAGGAGGGCGAACTAATGAAAAACTGTTTTTT. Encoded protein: CASSLGGRTNEKLFF.

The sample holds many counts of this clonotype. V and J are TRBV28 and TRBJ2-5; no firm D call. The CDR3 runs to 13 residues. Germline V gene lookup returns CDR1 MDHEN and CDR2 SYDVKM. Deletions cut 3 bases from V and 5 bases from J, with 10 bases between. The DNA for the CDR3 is TGTGCCAGCAGTTTTGGGCCCTTGGAGACCCAGTACTTC. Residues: CASSFGPLETQYF.

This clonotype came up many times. The CDR3 DNA reads as TGTGCCACCAGTGTGTCAGGATTAGGAGAGACCCAGTACTTC. Protein: CATSVSGLGETQYF. J is TRBJ2-5 and V is TRBV24-1; D gene unclear. Germline-derived CDR1 and CDR2 are KGHDR and SFDVKD. V lost 5 bases and J lost 4, with 13 bases in between. CDR3 length: 14 residues.

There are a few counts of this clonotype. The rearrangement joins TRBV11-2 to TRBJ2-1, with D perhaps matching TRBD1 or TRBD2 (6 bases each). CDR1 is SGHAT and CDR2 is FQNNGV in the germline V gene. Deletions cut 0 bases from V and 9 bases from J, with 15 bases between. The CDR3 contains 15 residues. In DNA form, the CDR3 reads TGTGCCAGCAGCTTAGAGTCGGGGGCGACGCCTGAGCAGTTCTTC. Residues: CASSLESGATPEQFF.

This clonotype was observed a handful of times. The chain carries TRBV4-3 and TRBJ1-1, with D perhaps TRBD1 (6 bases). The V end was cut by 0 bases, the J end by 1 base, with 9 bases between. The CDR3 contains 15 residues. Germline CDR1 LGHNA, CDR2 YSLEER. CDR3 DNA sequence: TGCGCCAGCAGCCAAGACACGGGACAGAACACTGAAGCTTTCTTT. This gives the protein CASSQDTGQNTEAFF.

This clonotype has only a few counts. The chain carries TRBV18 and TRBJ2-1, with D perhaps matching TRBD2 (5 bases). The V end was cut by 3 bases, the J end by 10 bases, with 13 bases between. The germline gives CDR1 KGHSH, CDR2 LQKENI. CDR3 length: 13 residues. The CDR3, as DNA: TGTGCCAGCTCACCGCCGAGGCGCGGGGAGCAGTTCTTC. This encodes CASSPPRRGEQFF.